This is a list of T cell receptor beta chains from one sample in a study of cytomegalovirus exposure and HLA in healthy donors. Method: immunoSEQ multiplex PCR; TCRdb's copy keeps in-frame clones and lacks some. Its clone listing holds roughly 120,000 clones. The sample comprised PBMCs. All receptors come from a man between 40 and 49 years old in good health and CMV-seronegative. Each CDR3 is given without its conserved first and last residue.

j_call: TRBJ2-1
v_call: TRBV11-2
cdr3_aa: ASSLDREQF

j_call: TRBJ1-1
v_call: TRBV27
cdr3_aa: ASSLFRGATEAF

j_call: TRBJ1-5
v_call: TRBV6-1
cdr3_aa: ASSRGGSSNQPQH

j_call: TRBJ2-7
v_call: TRBV5-6
cdr3_aa: ASSLPSGSYEQY

j_call: TRBJ1-5
v_call: TRBV7-2
cdr3_aa: ASSGDSGGNQPQH

j_call: TRBJ2-1
v_call: TRBV5-1
cdr3_aa: ASSDGTLIYNEQF

j_call: TRBJ1-6
v_call: TRBV27
cdr3_aa: ASSSPLSSYNSPLH

j_call: TRBJ2-7
v_call: TRBV4-2
cdr3_aa: ASSRDSDYEQY

j_call: TRBJ1-2
v_call: TRBV28
cdr3_aa: ASSIDRTGYT

j_call: TRBJ2-1
v_call: TRBV21-1
cdr3_aa: ASSKRTEANEQF

j_call: TRBJ2-7
v_call: TRBV10-3
cdr3_aa: ATSNSYEQY

j_call: TRBJ2-6
v_call: TRBV7-8
cdr3_aa: ASSPRTGPSGANVLT

j_call: TRBJ2-6
v_call: TRBV5-4
cdr3_aa: ASSLASGQVGSGANVLT

j_call: TRBJ2-7
v_call: TRBV11-2
cdr3_aa: ASSLTGARYEQY

j_call: TRBJ2-7
v_call: TRBV7-9
cdr3_aa: ASGTRTSYEQY

j_call: TRBJ2-7
v_call: TRBV30
cdr3_aa: AWGLTGRREQY

j_call: TRBJ1-1
v_call: TRBV30
cdr3_aa: VGQGNTEAF

j_call: TRBJ1-5
v_call: TRBV19
cdr3_aa: ASSTPGTGPPGPQH

j_call: TRBJ2-7
v_call: TRBV28
cdr3_aa: ASSSTSGRVYEQY

j_call: TRBJ2-6
v_call: TRBV19
cdr3_aa: ASSPGANVLT

j_call: TRBJ1-1
v_call: TRBV28
cdr3_aa: ASIPEALGIGYTEAF

j_call: TRBJ1-2
v_call: TRBV11-3
cdr3_aa: ASSSLGGGVDGYT

j_call: TRBJ2-1
v_call: TRBV6-4
cdr3_aa: ASSDSQRGKSYNEQF

j_call: TRBJ2-3
v_call: TRBV11-3
cdr3_aa: ASSLGGGGTDTQY

j_call: TRBJ2-1
v_call: TRBV2
cdr3_aa: ASGRYRDRTINEQF

j_call: TRBJ2-2
v_call: TRBV11-2
cdr3_aa: ASSSLGQGVGELF

j_call: TRBJ1-4
v_call: TRBV10-3
cdr3_aa: AISEDSVREKLF

j_call: TRBJ2-3
v_call: TRBV19
cdr3_aa: ASSTGTSDHTDTQY

j_call: TRBJ1-4
v_call: TRBV5-1
cdr3_aa: ASSQNSRGNEEKLF

j_call: TRBJ2-1
v_call: TRBV27
cdr3_aa: ASSRRGTRGNEQF

j_call: TRBJ2-1
v_call: TRBV18
cdr3_aa: ASSPTSDWVGEF

j_call: TRBJ2-3
v_call: TRBV30
cdr3_aa: AWIRRRGTDTQY

j_call: TRBJ2-5
v_call: TRBV5-1
cdr3_aa: ASSLGKGGEQY

j_call: TRBJ1-1
v_call: TRBV5-4
cdr3_aa: ASSPSMSRGLNTEAF

j_call: TRBJ1-2
v_call: TRBV18
cdr3_aa: ASSPQTGRYGYT

j_call: TRBJ1-3
v_call: TRBV30
cdr3_aa: AWSPGVSGNTIY

j_call: TRBJ1-2
v_call: TRBV7-9
cdr3_aa: ASSYKTGGANYGYT

j_call: TRBJ1-5
v_call: TRBV19
cdr3_aa: ASSVRTGSGQPQH

j_call: TRBJ2-2
v_call: TRBV5-4
cdr3_aa: ASSSQLDTANTGELF

j_call: TRBJ2-1
v_call: TRBV7-6
cdr3_aa: ASSDIRTKTSGRNEQF

j_call: TRBJ2-3
v_call: TRBV19
cdr3_aa: ATLSGSWPDTQY

j_call: TRBJ1-1
v_call: TRBV6-5
cdr3_aa: ASSYSGGTEAF

j_call: TRBJ2-5
v_call: TRBV19
cdr3_aa: ASSISAGSIGTQY

j_call: TRBJ2-1
v_call: TRBV4-1
cdr3_aa: ASSQRQATYNEQF

j_call: NA
v_call: TRBV6-6
cdr3_aa: ASSYSGVSSYEQY

j_call: TRBJ2-5
v_call: TRBV4-3
cdr3_aa: ASSPPGRRETQY

j_call: TRBJ1-1
v_call: TRBV11-3
cdr3_aa: ASTNRTGTTF

j_call: TRBJ2-7
v_call: TRBV6-1
cdr3_aa: ASTWSRSNYEQY

j_call: TRBJ2-2
v_call: TRBV30
cdr3_aa: AWSGGNTGELF

j_call: TRBJ1-2
v_call: TRBV30
cdr3_aa: AWSVGTGFGYT

j_call: TRBJ2-7
v_call: TRBV7-9
cdr3_aa: ASSLAGTSTFYEQY

j_call: TRBJ2-5
v_call: TRBV5-6
cdr3_aa: ASSLDRGVRETQY

j_call: TRBJ1-2
v_call: TRBV27
cdr3_aa: ASRDTGTGNYGYT

j_call: TRBJ2-5
v_call: TRBV28
cdr3_aa: ASSLSETGRQETQY